Included here is one T cell receptor beta chain sequence, with context. The data belong to a study of Ad26.COV2.S vaccination and SARS-CoV-2 variants. The CDR3 loop spans 15 amino acids. Germline assignment: CDR1 SEHNR and CDR2 FQNEAQ (reference sequence). With V trimmed by 5 bases and J by 1 base, 5 bases remained unmatched. As to treatment: roughly 18 received Ad26.COV2.S at low or high dose, single or two shots; about 5 received placebo; per-sample allocation not given. Specimens were obtained on day 63 following the first vaccine or placebo injection. Measured with immunoSEQ multiplex PCR; TCRdb has only the in-frame clones, and not every one. The sample has some 480,000 clones, approximately 88% seen once.

The chain has TRBV7-9 and TRBJ2-3, with TRBD1 identical over 8 bases. The sample was peripheral blood, taken in a trial of Ad26.COV2.S vaccine versus placebo. The sequence came from a person aged 18-65 years who received the Ad26.COV2.S COVID-19 vaccine or a placebo. CDR3 DNA sequence: TGTGCCAGCAGCCAACAGGGGGACCGCACAGATACGCAGTATTTT. Translated: CASSQQGDRTDTQYF.